This TCR beta chain is drawn from a study of CD8 T cells in ankylosing spondylitis (dated by TCRdb to between 2016 and 2019). In terms of the full investigation: T cell receptor beta repertoires were profiled in healthy donors and ankylosing spondylitis patients so that disease-linked TCR variants could be found. Samples of peripheral blood were taken, and for ankylosing spondylitis patients, synovial fluid was collected as well. The whole study cohort included under 140 healthy donors and 25 ankylosing spondylitis patients.

Sequenced using an Illumina HiSeq 2500. Quantitative 5'-RACE with molecular barcodes was the method used to prepare the TCR beta libraries. In the source study's methods: A new computational method based on a probabilistic model of VDJ rearrangement was used to identify disease-linked TCR variants. TCRdb reprocessing: public reads trimmed at Q25 with fastp, clones called with MiXCR, in-frame beta chains kept. Rows matching on CDR3 protein sequence are summarized as one entry with the most common DNA and genes. In this record, the V and J calls reflect TCRdb's handling and not the investigators' own analysis. Here the sample has more than 650,000 distinct CDR3 sequences; approximately 10% occur a single time. The top ten constitute 0.51% of the sample. Spanning cysteine to phenylalanine, the CDR3 consists of 16 amino acids. The sequence is cut down to CDR3 DNA, 48 bases in frame from base 1. V was cut back by 5 bases and J by 5 bases, leaving a gap of 19 bases between them. CDR1 and CDR2 are drawn from the germline V gene: SGHVS, FQNEAQ.

With respect to this clonotype: Its specific antigen is unknown. Base quality data are lacking; no much larger clone is found one base away.

The full study reports these points: In peripheral blood, the disease-linked clones were found at relatively low frequencies and had a CD8+ phenotype. Significant enrichment of the disease-linked clones was reported in matched synovial fluid samples from ankylosing spondylitis patients. Some TCR beta motif variants had previously been reported in synovial fluid and blood of reactive arthritis patients, which suggested common disease-initiation mechanisms. Blood from ankylosing spondylitis patients appeared to be characterized by a TCR beta motif composed of under 10 highly homologous amino acid variants.

The chain employs TRBV7-8 and TRBJ1-5, with the D gene too uncertain to name. Source material: blood, either unsorted or a sorted T cell fraction (not recorded which). The sequence was obtained from a male donor with ankylosing spondylitis. Read as DNA, the sequence is TGTGCCAGCAGCCCCGGATACACTTGGGGTGATCAGCCCCAGCATTTT. Its coded protein is CASSPGYTWGDQPQHF.